These 21 T cell receptor beta chains came from one sample sequenced in a study of T-cell memory formation after mild COVID-19. MiXCR, applied by TCRdb to the 5' RACE reads, yields one record per CDR3 protein. The table lists roughly 450,000 distinct CDR3 sequences, over 15% of them singletons, with around a fifth in the top ten. Material: PBMCs or a T cell subset sorted from them (not recorded which). The receptors come from a man aged 18-30 years who had mild COVID-19 (a few samples of this study predate the infection). Cell type and time point are not known.

This clonotype was seen more than once but under ten times. The chain couples TRBV20-1 to TRBJ2-6, with 9 nucleotides matching TRBD1. CDR1 is DFQATT and CDR2 is SNEGSKA in the germline V gene (reference sequence). V shed 6 bases and J 0 bases; nucleotides not matched to a gene: 9. The CDR3 loop spans 17 amino acids. CDR3 sequence: CSAPPGQGISGANVLTF. The CDR3 DNA follows: TGCAGTGCGCCGCCGGGACAGGGTATCTCTGGGGCCAACGTCCTGACTTTC.

This clonotype was recorded at least ten times. V and J are TRBV9 and TRBJ2-5; D is unclear. Trimming pared 0 bases from V and 1 base from J, leaving 7 bases between. The CDR3 covers 14 residues. CDR1 and CDR2 from the germline V gene are SGDLS and YYNGEE. CDR3 DNA sequence: TGTGCCAGCAGCGTAGGAAATAGCCAAGAGACCCAGTACTTC. It codes for CASSVGNSQETQYF.

This clonotype was seen only a few times. CDR3 region: CSASPGQSSYEQYF. The CDR3 coding sequence is TGCAGTGCTAGCCCGGGACAAAGCTCCTACGAGCAGTACTTC. J is TRBJ2-7 and V is TRBV20-1, with D possibly TRBD1 on 6 matching bases. Germline V gene data show CDR1 as DFQATT and CDR2 as SNEGSKA (reference sequence). V was pared by 3 bases and J by 0 bases, with 12 bases between. This CDR3 is built from 14 residues.

This chain connects TRBV20-1 to TRBJ1-2; D gene ambiguous. The germline V and J ends were trimmed by 5 bases and 9 bases, with 16 bases remaining between them. Germline values: CDR1 DFQATT, CDR2 SNEGSKA (reference sequence). The CDR3 is made up of 12 amino acids. CDR3 residues: CSARAVLGSYTF. The CDR3 bases are TGCAGTGCTCGAGCGGTCCTAGGGAGCTACACCTTC.

The chain is built from TRBV6-4 and TRBJ2-5; D is perhaps TRBD1 (6 bases). Germline-derived CDR1 and CDR2 are MRHNA and SNTAGT. Deletions cut 7 bases from V and 5 bases from J, with 14 bases between. This CDR3 has 13 residues. The CDR3 DNA is TGTGCCAGCATCGGTTACAGGGCTGAGACCCAGTACTTC. Amino acids: CASIGYRAETQYF.

This clonotype was observed a few times. The rearrangement uses TRBV7-8 and TRBJ2-2; D could derive from TRBD1 or TRBD2 (6 bases each). From germline, CDR1 is SGHVS and CDR2 FQNEAQ. This CDR3 region has 13 residues. V lost 6 bases to trimming and J lost 4 bases, with 9 bases between them. This CDR3 is CASRKGGTGELFF. The CDR3 coding sequence is TGTGCCAGCAGAAAGGGGGGCACCGGGGAGCTGTTTTTT.

The V call is TRBV19, the J call TRBJ2-2, with D unclear. V lost 7 bases and J lost 5, with 11 bases in between. This CDR3 comprises 13 residues. CDR1 LNHDA and CDR2 SQIVND come from the germline V gene (reference sequence). The DNA for the CDR3 is TGTGCCAGTATCAGTTTCAAAACCGGGGAGCTGTTTTTT. Its translation is CASISFKTGELFF.

DNA for the CDR3: TGCGCCAGCAGCTCGCCAGGGGCCACCGGGGAGCTGTTTTTT. This translates into CASSSPGATGELFF. V is TRBV4-1 and J is TRBJ2-2, with a weak D call TRBD1 (6 bases). V was trimmed by 5 bases and J by 4 bases, leaving 11 bases between them. CDR1 and CDR2 from the germline V gene are MGHRA and YSYEKL. This CDR3 region has 14 residues.

In its sample, this clonotype was seen a few times. The chain couples TRBV4-1 to TRBJ1-2; D is unclear. CDR1 and CDR2 from the germline V gene are MGHRA and YSYEKL. This CDR3 has 15 amino acids. Trimming left V 5 bases short and J 5 bases short, with 18 bases between. CDR3 nucleotides: TGCGCCAGCAGCTCGCGGCGGACGTACCAATATGGCTACACCTTC. Its translation: CASSSRRTYQYGYTF.

This clonotype has more than one count but fewer than ten. The chain combines TRBV30 with TRBJ1-2; tentatively, D is TRBD1 (5 bases). Germline V gene data show CDR1 as GTSNPN and CDR2 as SVGIG (reference sequence). The CDR3 length is 13 residues. Trimming removed 0 bases from V and 4 bases from J, with 9 bases in between. The CDR3 loop is CAWSVQTVYGYTF. The CDR3 nucleotides are TGTGCCTGGAGTGTACAGACAGTCTATGGCTACACCTTC.

This clonotype was seen only a few times. In DNA form, the CDR3 reads TGCGCCAGCAGCCACCTTGGGCAGGGAGAGACCCAGTACTTC. Translated, it gives CASSHLGQGETQYF. The chain recombines TRBV5-1 with TRBJ2-5; TRBD1 is a possible D gene (5 bases). This CDR3 region has 14 residues. Germline assignment: CDR1 SGHRS and CDR2 YFSETQ. With 4 bases removed from V and 4 bases from J, the gap between germline ends came to 14 bases.

This chain connects TRBV6-2 or TRBV6-3 to TRBJ2-7, with 7 positions matching TRBD1. The CDR3 consists of 15 residues. With 6 bases clipped from V and 2 bases from J, the junction kept 10 bases outside the gene matches. CDR1 and CDR2 from the germline V gene are MNHEY and SVGEGT. The CDR3 reads CASRGDRPSAYEQYV. The CDR3 DNA follows: TGTGCCAGCAGGGGGGACAGACCATCGGCCTACGAGCAGTACGTC.

The chain employs TRBV9 and TRBJ2-1; possible D gene TRBD1, 7 bases. The V and J ends lost 4 bases and 10 bases respectively, with 18 bases between them. The CDR3 contains 14 residues. Germline lookup yields CDR1 SGDLS and CDR2 YYNGEE. The CDR3 here is CASSLDREDDEQFF. The CDR3 nucleotides read TGTGCCAGCAGCCTCGACAGGGAGGATGACGAGCAGTTCTTC.

This clonotype was counted between two and nine times. The genes are TRBV6-2 or TRBV6-3 and TRBJ1-5; 8 bases line up with TRBD1. Trimming at V came to 5 bases and at J to 7 bases, leaving 7 bases not matched to a gene. This CDR3 is built from 14 residues. CDR1 and CDR2 from the germline V gene are MNHEY and SVGEGT. CDR3 coding DNA: TGTGCCAGCAGTGCCCCGACAGGGGCCCAGCCCCAGCATTTT. This gives the protein CASSAPTGAQPQHF.

This clonotype was counted only a few times. V and J are TRBV7-2 and TRBJ1-1, with D possibly being TRBD1 (5 bases). Germline-derived CDR1 and CDR2 are SGHTA and FQGNSA. CDR3 length equals 14 residues. V was clipped by 5 bases and J by 4 bases, with 14 bases between them. CDR3: CASSPLGGTTEAFF. The DNA for the CDR3 is TGTGCCAGCAGCCCCCTCGGGGGGACCACTGAAGCTTTCTTT. Filled out from reference TRBV7-2 and TRBJ1-1, the complete variable domain reads GAGVSQSPSNKVTEKGKDVELRCDPISGHTALYWYRQSLGQGLEFLIYFQGNSAPDKSGLPSDRFSAERTGGSVSTLTIQRTQQEDSAVYLCASSPLGGTTEAFFGQGTRLTVV.

This clonotype was seen only a few times. For the CDR3, the DNA is TGTGCCAGCAACGTGCTCCTAGCGGGGGGGAGGAATGAGCAGTTCTTC. As protein: CASNVLLAGGRNEQFF. The rearrangement uses TRBV5-5 and TRBJ2-1; 12 nucleotides line up with TRBD2. V was pared by 6 bases and J by 7 bases, with 11 bases of the junction left unmatched. CDR1 and CDR2 from the germline V gene are SGHKS and YYEKEE (reference sequence). The CDR3 is made up of 16 amino acids.

This clonotype was observed once. A much larger clone is a single base away; this may be a read error. The V gene is TRBV7-2, the J gene TRBJ2-1; no clear D gene. CDR3 length equals 14 residues. Germline CDR1 is SGHTA and CDR2 is FQGNSA. CDR3 protein: CDSSRSGLYNEQFF. CDR3 bases: TGTGACAGCAGCAGATCCGGGCTCTACAATGAGCAGTTCTTC.

The V gene is TRBV7-2, the J gene TRBJ1-2; TRBD1 might be the D (6 bases). The V gene lost 7 bases and the J gene lost 2 bases, with 11 bases spanning the gap. The CDR3 has 13 amino acids. The germline V gene has CDR1 SGHTA and CDR2 FQGNSA. CDR3 nucleotide sequence: TGTGCCAGCACCGGACAGTTAAACTATGGCTACACCTTC. Protein sequence: CASTGQLNYGYTF.

The table lists this clonotype with a few counts. The chain has TRBV7-9 and TRBJ1-6; D not certain. Trimming left V 3 bases short and J 11 bases short, with 8 bases between. Germline CDR1 reads SEHNR; CDR2 reads FQNEAQ (reference sequence). The CDR3 contains 12 residues. CDR3 sequence (DNA): TGTGCCAGCAGCTTCCCCCGAACACCCCTCCACTTT. Protein product: CASSFPRTPLHF.

The J gene is TRBJ1-4, the V gene TRBV24-1, with 7 nucleotides matching TRBD1. Unmatched junction bases numbered 7, after V lost 6 bases and J lost 4 bases. The CDR3 has 15 amino acids. Germline CDR1 reads KGHDR; CDR2 reads SFDVKD. The CDR3: CATSYAGGINEKLFF. DNA for the CDR3: TGTGCCACCAGTTACGCAGGGGGTATTAATGAAAAACTGTTTTTT.

This clonotype was counted only a few times. The gene calls are TRBV5-5 and TRBJ2-1, with D perhaps matching TRBD1 (5 bases). The CDR3 is 14 residues long. Germline V gene lookup returns CDR1 SGHKS and CDR2 YYEKEE (reference sequence). Trimming left V 6 bases short and J 7 bases short, with 17 bases between. CDR3 nucleotide sequence: TGTGCCAGCACCGCCAGGGTTTCTCGTAATGAGCAGTTCTTC. Protein product: CASTARVSRNEQFF.